This paragraph covers one T cell receptor (beta chain) sequence. Its target is not known. The data originate from a study of cytomegalovirus exposure and HLA in healthy donors. With 60 Vbeta and 13 Jbeta primers, the PCR was carried out. Data came from immunoSEQ multiplex PCR; TCRdb stores just in-frame clones and leaves some out. The data contain about 180,000 clones, about four fifths of them seen just once; the ten biggest clones take up under 2%. General observations from the study: A few CMV-associated chains were confirmed in vitro to be specific for CMV antigens. The number of N-insertions in an Asian-associated ancestry cluster was reportedly below the approximately 690-donor mean in a later analysis.

Sequenced: PBMCs. This receptor was identified in a woman in her thirties in good health and CMV-seronegative.

In DNA, the CDR3 is TGTGCCAGCAATCGGGTCAATGAGCAGTTCTTC. Protein: CASNRVNEQFF. This chain connects TRBV6-1 to TRBJ2-1; D unresolved. The germline V gene encodes CDR1 MNHNS and CDR2 SASEGT. V was trimmed by 7 bases and J by 6 bases, leaving 7 bases between them. The CDR3 is 11 residues long.